What follows describes a single TCR beta chain. Data came from immunoSEQ multiplex PCR; TCRdb stores just in-frame clones and leaves some out. The table includes about 60,000 clones, 75% to 90% detected once. The sample originates from a study of blood T cell repertoires in COVID-19. In germline, CDR1 is SGHRS, CDR2 YFSETQ. V lost 4 bases and J lost 2; bases outside the gene matches: 3. The CDR3 covers 14 residues. This clonotype originated in a woman aged 60-70 years with active COVID-19. The J gene is TRBJ2-5, the V gene TRBV5-1; TRBD2 agrees at 9 bases. Input material: peripheral blood. CDR3 coding DNA: TGCGCCAGCAGCGGAGCGGGGGGACAAGAGACCCAGTACTTC. Amino acid sequence: CASSGAGGQETQYF.